This is a list of T cell receptor beta chains from one sample in a study of T-cell reconstitution after alpha-beta-depleted transplantation in children. A single record per CDR3 protein comes from TCRdb applying MiXCR to the PCR reads. There are 200,000 or so distinct CDR3 sequences in the sample; 5.5% to 7% occur only once, and about 4.4% lies in the top ten. Sample: PBMCs, taken before TCRalphabeta/CD19-depleted stem cell transplant. These receptors originate from a girl less than two years old with combined immunodeficiency, due to receive a stem cell transplant. The CDR3 runs from the conserved cysteine through the conserved F or W. Fields, in order: V gene, D gene, clone size, J gene, CDR3 protein, CDR3 DNA. D genes are given only for firm matches. Not every row has a clone size; where given, it reads once, few, many or a size class.

TRBV13	TRBD1	many	TRBJ2-5	CASSFGDRQETQYF	TGTGCCAGCAGCTTTGGGGACAGGCAAGAGACCCAGTACTTC
TRBV27	TRBD1	many	TRBJ1-6	CASGWGQGHSPLHF	TGTGCCAGCGGATGGGGACAGGGGCATTCACCCCTCCACTTT
TRBV24-1	TRBD2	few	TRBJ2-3	CATSDSGLAGGPTDTQYF	TGTGCCACCAGTGATTCGGGACTAGCGGGAGGGCCGACAGATACGCAGTATTTT
TRBV3-1	-	many	TRBJ2-5	CASSQEQGSREQETQYF	TGTGCCAGCAGCCAAGAACAAGGGAGTAGAGAACAAGAGACCCAGTACTTC
TRBV28	-	many	TRBJ2-7	CASSFPYGTPYEQYF	TGTGCCAGCAGTTTTCCGTACGGGACACCCTACGAGCAGTACTTC
TRBV29-1	-	many	TRBJ2-7	CSVAVSPYEQYF	TGCAGCGTTGCGGTCTCACCGTACGAGCAGTACTTC
TRBV5-1	TRBD2	many	TRBJ2-3	CASSLASSGLATTF	TGCGCCAGCAGCTTGGCGTCTTCGGGACTAGCGACAACTTTC
TRBV5-1	-	many	TRBJ2-1	CASSPGTSYNEQFF	TGCGCCAGCAGCCCCGGGACCTCCTACAATGAGCAGTTCTTC
TRBV18	-	many	TRBJ2-5	CASSPVDPGGTQYF	TGTGCCAGCTCACCAGTCGACCCCGGTGGGACCCAGTACTTC
TRBV4-2	-	many	TRBJ2-3	CASSQDPLAVASTDTQYF	TGTGCCAGCAGCCAAGACCCCTTAGCGGTAGCTAGCACAGATACGCAGTATTTT
TRBV29-1	-	many	TRBJ2-7	CSARTGNYEQYF	TGCAGCGCCCGCACAGGGAATTACGAGCAGTACTTC
TRBV4-3	TRBD2	many	TRBJ2-1	CASSQAAGGLGEQFF	TGCGCCAGCAGCCAAGCTGCGGGGGGGCTTGGTGAGCAGTTCTTC
TRBV12-3/TRBV12-4	-	few	TRBJ2-1	CASSLIKSYNEQFF	TGTGCCAGCAGTTTGATAAAATCCTACAATGAGCAGTTCTTC
TRBV29-1	TRBD1	many	TRBJ2-5	CSVEDGDRETPYQETQYF	TGCAGCGTTGAAGATGGGGACAGGGAAACGCCGTACCAAGAGACCCAGTACTTC
TRBV7-2	TRBD2	many	TRBJ2-1	CASSLPSGRGWSYNEQFF	TGTGCCAGCAGCTTACCTAGCGGTAGGGGTTGGTCGTACAATGAGCAGTTCTTC
TRBV28	TRBD1	few	TRBJ2-7	CASSLSRGLEQYF	TGTGCCAGCAGTTTATCCAGGGGGCTGGAGCAGTACTTC
TRBV14	-	-	TRBJ1-6	CASSQPADSYNSPLHF	TGTGCCAGCAGCCAACCCGCGGACTCCTATAATTCACCCCTCCACTTT
TRBV7-3	TRBD1	many	TRBJ2-2	CASSFAPGQGAVGELFF	TGTGCCAGCAGCTTTGCCCCGGGACAGGGGGCGGTCGGGGAGCTGTTTTTT
TRBV12-3/TRBV12-4	-	many	TRBJ2-7	CASSLGGPWDEQYF	TGTGCCAGCAGTTTAGGAGGACCCTGGGACGAGCAGTACTTC
TRBV10-3	-	many	TRBJ2-7	CAIRTDASYEQYF	TGTGCCATCAGGACAGATGCCTCCTACGAGCAGTACTTC
TRBV6-2/TRBV6-3	-	many	TRBJ1-2	CASSYDTDPYGYTF	TGTGCCAGCAGTTACGACACGGATCCTTATGGCTACACCTTC
TRBV20-1	-	many	TRBJ2-1	CSASSGSYNEQFF	TGCAGCGCAAGTAGCGGTTCCTACAATGAGCAGTTCTTC
TRBV29-1	-	many	TRBJ1-2	CSVGGGGMGYGYTF	TGCAGCGTTGGTGGAGGGGGAATGGGCTATGGCTACACCTTC
TRBV4-2	-	few	TRBJ1-2	CASSQEPENYGYTF	TGTGCCAGCAGCCAAGAGCCCGAGAACTATGGCTACACCTTC
TRBV9	-	many	TRBJ1-2	CASSVVSNYGYTF	TGTGCCAGCAGCGTAGTGTCTAACTATGGCTACACCTTC
TRBV27	TRBD2	many	TRBJ2-7	CASSLSRTSGDYEQYF	TGTGCCAGCAGTTTATCGCGGACTAGCGGTGACTACGAGCAGTACTTC
TRBV4-3	TRBD2	many	TRBJ2-1	CASSQVILAGGHNEQFF	TGCGCCAGCAGCCAAGTTATCCTAGCGGGGGGCCACAATGAGCAGTTCTTC
TRBV27	-	many	TRBJ1-4	CASKRLNEKLFF	TGTGCCAGCAAGAGGTTGAATGAAAAACTGTTTTTT
TRBV7-3	TRBD2	many	TRBJ2-2	CASSLNPFLAGLNTGELFF	TGTGCCAGCAGCTTAAACCCCTTTCTAGCGGGGTTGAACACCGGGGAGCTGTTTTTT
TRBV28	-	-	TRBJ1-1	CASSPPRGANTEAFF	TGTGCCAGCAGTCCCCCACGGGGAGCCAACACTGAAGCTTTCTTT
TRBV12-3/TRBV12-4	TRBD1	many	TRBJ2-2	CASSPYGTGGDTGELFF	TGTGCCAGCAGTCCATATGGGACAGGGGGCGACACCGGGGAGCTGTTTTTT
TRBV6-2/TRBV6-3	TRBD2	many	TRBJ2-1	CASTSTSAYNEQFF	TGTGCCAGCACCTCGACTAGCGCCTACAATGAGCAGTTCTTC
TRBV7-9	TRBD1	many	TRBJ2-2	CASSLSSRTGPNTGELFF	TGTGCCAGCAGCTTAAGCTCTCGGACAGGGCCGAACACCGGGGAGCTGTTTTTT
TRBV28	-	few	TRBJ1-5	CASNQGSGNQPQHF	TGTGCCAGCAACCAGGGGAGCGGCAATCAGCCCCAGCATTTT
TRBV13	TRBD2	many	TRBJ2-4	CASSGTSGSDIQYF	TGTGCCAGCAGCGGTACTAGCGGGTCGGACATTCAGTACTTC
TRBV5-1	TRBD1	-	TRBJ2-5	CASSSFPGTVQETQYF	TGCGCCAGCAGCTCCTTTCCTGGGACAGTGCAAGAGACCCAGTACTTC
TRBV12-3/TRBV12-4	-	many	TRBJ2-1	CASSFWSNEQFF	TGTGCCAGCAGTTTTTGGAGCAATGAGCAGTTCTTC
TRBV7-9	-	many	TRBJ2-7	CASSSWREQYF	TGTGCCAGCAGCTCCTGGCGGGAGCAGTACTTC
TRBV12-5	-	many	TRBJ2-3	CASGETGRTTQYF	TGTGCTAGTGGTGAGACAGGACGAACAACGCAGTATTTT
TRBV5-1	TRBD2	many	TRBJ2-2	CASSPFTGGPWNGELFF	TGCGCCAGCAGCCCCTTTACGGGAGGGCCTTGGAACGGGGAGCTGTTTTTT
TRBV2	TRBD1	-	TRBJ2-1	CTSTPGGRLPHPAYNEQFF	TGTACCAGCACCCCAGGGGGCCGTTTGCCCCACCCAGCCTACAATGAGCAGTTCTTC
TRBV18	-	many	TRBJ1-1	CASSLPRGPEAFF	TGTGCCAGCTCGCTTCCACGGGGCCCTGAAGCTTTCTTT
TRBV6-6	-	many	TRBJ2-2	CASKMKNTGELFF	TGTGCCAGCAAGATGAAGAACACCGGGGAGCTGTTTTTT
TRBV18	-	few	TRBJ2-3	CASSDPRDGRYKTITDTQYF	TGTGCCAGCTCAGACCCCCGGGACGGACGGTACAAAACGATCACAGATACGCAGTATTTT